These 16 T cell receptor beta chains share one sample of origin, sequenced in a study of prognosis after radiotherapy for stage I lung cancer. Amplification of the TCR beta CDR3 (from genomic DNA) was done by two-round multiplex PCR. Round-one PCR had primers specific to each TRBV and TRBJ gene. From the multiplex PCR reads, TCRdb called clonotypes with MiXCR, one entry per CDR3 protein. The sample carries about 18,000 distinct CDR3 sequences, 29% recorded once. The source was PBMCs, collected before or after stereotactic body radiation therapy (not recorded which). The origin of the receptors is a donor aged 50 or older with non-small cell lung cancer.

This clonotype was observed many times. In DNA form, the CDR3 reads TGTGCCAGCAGCGGAGAGTTTGCCGGGGAGCTGTTTTTT. Translation gives CASSGEFAGELFF. V is TRBV9 and J is TRBJ2-2; D is unresolved. CDR1 is SGDLS, CDR2 YYNGEE, per germline. V lost 3 bases, J lost 6 bases, and 9 bases lay in between. The CDR3 spans 13 residues. The entire variable domain, with the rest obtained from reference TRBV9 and TRBJ2-2, is as follows: DSGVTQTPKHLITATGQRVTLRCSPRSGDLSVYWYQQSLDQGLQFLIQYYNGEERAKGNILERFSAQQFPDLHSELNLSSLELGDSALYFCASSGEFAGELFFGEGSRLTVL.

This clonotype was counted many times. V and J are TRBV7-6 and TRBJ1-4; D call uncertain. CDR3 length: 18 residues. V was shortened by 1 base and J by 0 bases, with 15 bases between the two germline ends. The germline gives CDR1 SGHVS, CDR2 FNYEAQ. The DNA of the CDR3 is TGTGCCAGCAGCTTAGGGCCCCTTTCACCTACAACTAATGAAAAACTGTTTTTT. It encodes CASSLGPLSPTTNEKLFF.

This clonotype was detected once. A single base is all that separates this from a far larger clone, so a read error is likely. The chain uses TRBV12-3 or TRBV12-4 and TRBJ2-5; tentative D call: TRBD1 (5 bases). The J call may be incorrect, as the DNA end agrees better with TRBJ2-1. The CDR3 loop spans 15 amino acids. The CDR3 sequence: CASSLQAGSFDEQFF. CDR3 bases: TGTGCCAGCAGTTTACAGGCAGGGTCATTCGATGAGCAGTTCTTC.

Notes on this clonotype: Relative to the germline gene, one junction end is altered; a read error may explain this. The chain joins TRBV20-1 to TRBJ2-7; D may match TRBD1 or TRBD2 (5 bases each). CDR3 length equals 13 residues. The germline V gene encodes CDR1 DFQATT and CDR2 SNEGSKA (reference sequence). CDR3 sequence reads: CGALGPRWDEQYF. Written as DNA, the CDR3 is TGCGGTGCTTTGGGACCGCGGTGGGACGAGCAGTACTTC.

This clonotype ranks as medium-sized. This chain links TRBV6-1 with TRBJ2-3; maybe TRBD1 (6 bases). This CDR3 has 15 residues. The germline gives CDR1 MNHNS, CDR2 SASEGT. The germline V and J ends were trimmed by 6 bases and 4 bases, with 17 bases remaining between them. CDR3: CASRPGGVRADTQYF. The CDR3 region has the DNA TGTGCCAGCAGGCCTGGGGGCGTGAGGGCAGATACGCAGTATTTT.

The table lists this clonotype with many counts. This chain joins TRBV15 and TRBJ2-7, with D maybe TRBD2 (6 bases). The CDR3 extends over 18 amino acids. Germline-derived CDR1 and CDR2 are LNHNV and YYDKDF (reference sequence). The V gene lost 1 base and the J gene lost 2 bases, with 21 bases spanning the gap. The DNA of the CDR3 is TGTGCCACCAGCAGAGTTGATGAGCCGGGACTGACGACCTACGAGCAGTACTTC. This encodes CATSRVDEPGLTTYEQYF.

On this clonotype: This likely stems from a read error, as it lies one base from a far larger clone. This chain connects TRBV7-9 to TRBJ2-1, with D tentatively TRBD1 (5 bases). The ends were cut back, 5 bases at V and 0 bases at J, with 11 bases in the middle. The germline gives CDR1 SEHNR, CDR2 FQNEAQ (reference sequence). There are 15 residues in the CDR3. In nucleotides, the CDR3 is TGTGCCAGCAGCCCGACAAGGGGCTCCTACAATGAGCAGTTCTTC. Amino acids: CASSPTRGSYNEQFF.

This clonotype has at least ten counts. This chain connects TRBV7-2 to TRBJ2-2; 9 nucleotides align to TRBD1. CDR1 is SGHTA and CDR2 is FQGNSA in the germline V gene. The V gene end was trimmed by 5 bases and the J gene end by 7 bases; junction bases not matched to a gene: 8. The CDR3 runs 15 residues. The CDR3: CASSPYRGLGGELFF. The CDR3 DNA sequence: TGTGCCAGCAGCCCCTACAGGGGGCTTGGCGGGGAGCTGTTTTTT.

This clonotype was counted ten times or more. This sequence joins TRBV4-2 and TRBJ2-3; D is unclear. V was clipped by 1 base and J by 2 bases, with 7 bases between them. CDR3 size: 14 residues. Germline CDR1 reads LGHNA; CDR2 reads YNFKEQ. The CDR3 protein is CASSQVVHTDTQYF. Written as DNA, the CDR3 is TGTGCCAGCAGCCAAGTGGTCCACACAGATACGCAGTATTTT.

This clonotype was found many times. The CDR3 protein is CASWDRGLGNQPQHF. In DNA, the CDR3 is TGTGCCAGCTGGGACAGGGGGCTGGGAAATCAGCCCCAGCATTTT. The chain links TRBV19 to TRBJ1-5; 12 bases match TRBD1. Germline V gene sequence: CDR1 LNHDA, CDR2 SQIVND (reference sequence). V was pared by 9 bases and J by 4 bases, with 7 bases of the junction left unmatched. There are 15 residues in the CDR3.

To note about this clonotype: Its ends do not fully match the called genes, so a read error is possible. The chain links TRBV20-1 to TRBJ2-1, with TRBD2 identical over 8 bases. Germline V lookup: CDR1 DFQATT, CDR2 SNEGSKA (reference sequence). The CDR3 extends over 14 amino acids. The chain's CDR3 is CSARDGRAPNVQFF. CDR3 bases: TGCAGTGCTAGGGACGGGAGGGCCCCAAATGTGCAGTTCTTC.

In this sample, this clonotype turned up many times. This chain connects TRBV11-3 to TRBJ1-1; 11 bases match TRBD1. This CDR3 region has 17 residues. The germline V gene encodes CDR1 SGHNT and CDR2 YENEEA. J gave up 1 base and V 1 base, and 5 bases lay outside the gene matches. The CDR3 DNA sequence: TGTGCCAGCAGCTTAGTAGGGACAGGGGGGAGGAACACTGAAGCTTTCTTT. It is translated as CASSLVGTGGRNTEAFF.

On this clonotype: With a far larger clone one base away, a read error is the likely cause. The rearrangement links TRBV6-2 or TRBV6-3 to TRBJ1-1, with unresolved D. Germline V gene lookup returns CDR1 MNHEY and CDR2 SVGEGT. The CDR3 totals 15 residues. As DNA, the CDR3 is TGTGCCAGCAGTTACTCGGAGGTCTCGAGGACTGAAGGTTTCTTT. Translating it yields CASSYSEVSRTEGFF.

This clonotype has at least ten counts. V and J are TRBV27 and TRBJ1-5, with D hard to call. The CDR3 totals 12 residues. Germline lookup yields CDR1 MNHEY and CDR2 SMNVEV (reference sequence). Trimming cost V 8 bases and J 3 bases, with 8 bases left between them. CDR3 loop: CASGPVNQPQHF. The CDR3 region has the DNA TGTGCCAGCGGGCCAGTCAATCAGCCCCAGCATTTT.

By sample share, this clonotype is medium-sized. The rearrangement uses TRBV6-1 and TRBJ2-1, with D unclear. The CDR3 runs 14 residues. The V end was cut by 3 bases, the J end by 4 bases, with 10 bases between. The germline CDR1 and CDR2 sequences are MNHNS and SASEGT. CDR3 in DNA: TGTGCCAGCAGTGACGCCGGCGGATACAATGAGCAGTTCTTC. It yields the protein CASSDAGGYNEQFF.

This clonotype came up many times. The rearrangement joins TRBV9 to TRBJ2-7; 11 nucleotides match TRBD2. CDR3 size: 16 residues. The trim removed 4 bases at V and 5 bases at J, leaving 11 bases unmatched. Germline V gives CDR1 SGDLS, CDR2 YYNGEE. Written as DNA, the CDR3 is TGTGCCAGCAGCTCCGGGCCTAGCGGGAGGTCCCACGAGCAGTACTTC. Translating gives CASSSGPSGRSHEQYF.